The sequence of this T cell receptor (beta chain) was determined in a study of blood T cell repertoires in COVID-19. Original analysis: Using reference gene primer amplification, nucleated cell counts were estimated. TCRdb's copy holds only in-frame clones and misses some; the assay was immunoSEQ multiplex PCR. The DNA gave D and trimming, while V, J and clone size come from that table. The table includes tens of thousands of clones, 91% detected once. The sequence was obtained from a human donor in a cohort sampled during active COVID-19. Sequencing was done on a sample of peripheral blood.

The CDR3 nucleotides read TGCGCCAGCAGCTTGTTCCGGACTCAATCAGGCGAGCAGTACTTC. It translates to CASSLFRTQSGEQYF. This chain uses TRBV5-1 with TRBJ2-7; D is perhaps TRBD2 (5 bases). Germline V gene sequence: CDR1 SGHRS, CDR2 YFSETQ. The CDR3 extends over 15 amino acids. V lost 1 base to trimming and J lost 6 bases, with 17 bases between them.